The 14 T cell receptor beta chains reported below all come from one sample, sequenced in a study of vaccination effects on CD4 cells after COVID-19. What these receptors recognize is not known. After expansion with viral peptide pools in the ViraFEST assay, antigen-specific CD4+ T cells were sequenced. Subsequent to a culture period of about ten days, CD4+ T cells were isolated. Participants were vaccinated with two doses of either the BNT162b2 or mRNA-1273 vaccine. The assay was immunoSEQ multiplex PCR, and TCRdb's table has in-frame clones only and misses some. The sample holds 20,000 to 30,000 clones, around four fifths seen once. Source: CD4+ T cells from PBMCs cultured with HCoV-NL63 spike peptides, taken after COVID-19 vaccination. The receptors were gathered from a human donor who received a COVID-19 vaccine.

The chain carries TRBV19 and TRBJ2-7, with D unresolved. V gave up 1 base and J gave up 0 bases, with 10 bases separating them. This CDR3 is built from 15 residues. Germline CDR1 LNHDA, CDR2 SQIVND (reference sequence). CDR3 in amino acids: CASSIGDTSSYEQYF. In DNA form, the CDR3 reads TGTGCCAGTAGTATAGGTGACACGAGCTCCTACGAGCAGTACTTC.

This clone turned up a few times. This chain links TRBV3-1 (or the pseudogene TRBV3-2) with TRBJ2-5; 8 bases are shared with TRBD1. The CDR3 extends over 16 amino acids. Germline assignment: CDR1 LGHDT and CDR2 YNNKEL (reference sequence). Trimming at V came to 3 bases and at J to 5 bases, leaving 11 bases not matched to a gene. The CDR3, as DNA: TGTGCCAGCAGCCAGGACCGGACAGGGCGACGCGAGACCCAGTACTTC. It translates to CASSQDRTGRRETQYF.

V usage is TRBV4-1 and J usage is TRBJ1-5; D call uncertain. The germline gives CDR1 MGHRA, CDR2 YSYEKL. The CDR3 has 13 amino acids. Trimming took 5 bases from V and 6 from J, leaving 11 bases between them. The CDR3: CASSATTGQPQHF. The DNA of the CDR3 is TGCGCCAGCAGCGCGACGACGGGTCAGCCCCAGCATTTT.

The chain carries TRBV10-2 and TRBJ1-5; D remains ambiguous. Between the trimmed V and J ends, which lost 8 bases and 7 bases, there was a span of 15 bases. The CDR3 length is 13 residues. Germline loops: CDR1 WSHSY, CDR2 SAAADI. CDR3 in amino acids: CASWGSSGQPQHF. For the CDR3, the DNA is TGCGCCAGCTGGGGAAGTTCCGGCCAGCCCCAGCATTTT.

The V call is TRBV2, the J call TRBJ1-2; D call uncertain. This CDR3 is 14 amino acids long. Trimming left V 6 bases short and J 0 bases short, with 11 bases between. Germline CDR1 and CDR2: SNHLY and FYNNEI. CDR3 nucleotides: TGTGCCAGCAGACCCTTTGTAACTAACTATGGCTACACCTTC. As protein: CASRPFVTNYGYTF. The full variable domain, with the rest looked up from reference TRBV2 and TRBJ1-2, is EPEVTQTPSHQVTQMGQEVILRCVPISNHLYFYWYRQILGQKVEFLVSFYNNEISEKSEIFDDQFSVERPDGSNFTLKIRSTKLEDSAMYFCASRPFVTNYGYTFGSGTRLTVV.

The gene calls are TRBV7-2 and TRBJ2-4; 7 nucleotides agree with TRBD1. Germline V gives CDR1 SGHTA, CDR2 FQGNSA. The CDR3 loop spans 14 amino acids. Trimming at V came to 2 bases and at J to 7 bases, leaving 5 bases not matched to a gene. CDR3 loop: CASSLPGGWNIQYF. The CDR3 nucleotides are TGTGCCAGCAGCTTACCAGGGGGATGGAACATTCAGTACTTC.

This clone was observed once. The gene calls are TRBV5-1 and TRBJ2-1, with a tentative D call TRBD2 (5 bases). V was clipped by 5 bases and J by 2 bases, with 14 bases between them. Germline assignment: CDR1 SGHRS and CDR2 YFSETQ. The CDR3 covers 15 residues. The CDR3 DNA follows: TGCGCCAGCAGGATCTCGGCGGGTACCTACAATGAGCAGTTCTTC. The encoded protein is CASRISAGTYNEQFF.

This clone is medium-sized by share. J is TRBJ2-3 and V is TRBV6-6, with 12 bases lining up with TRBD2. V was clipped by 6 bases and J by 7 bases; unmatched bases: 11. Per the germline V gene, CDR1 is MNHNY and CDR2 is SVGAGI (reference sequence). The CDR3 totals 16 residues. Written as DNA, the CDR3 is TGTGCCAGCAGCTTTAAGACTAGCGGGGGAGGACATACGCAGTATTTT. It encodes CASSFKTSGGGHTQYF.

The genes are TRBV6-5 and TRBJ2-1; 7 bases are shared with TRBD2. Trimming at V came to 5 bases and at J to 0 bases, leaving 4 bases not matched to a gene. Germline CDR1 and CDR2: MNHEY and SVGAGI. This CDR3 spans 15 amino acids. The CDR3 coding sequence is TGTGCCAGCAGTAGCGGGATGAGCTCCTACAATGAGCAGTTCTTC. This encodes CASSSGMSSYNEQFF.

The rearrangement joins TRBV6-1 to TRBJ1-6; 8 bases map to TRBD1. Germline V CDR1 and CDR2: MNHNS, SASEGT. The CDR3 runs 12 residues. V shed 2 bases and J 15 bases; nucleotides not matched to a gene: 3. The DNA for the CDR3 is TGTGCCAGCAGTGAACGGGGGACAGGCCTCCACTTT. Its translation: CASSERGTGLHF.

V and J are TRBV28 and TRBJ1-3; the D is unclear. V was cut by 7 bases and J by 2 bases, with 15 bases left in between. This CDR3 comprises 15 residues. The germline V gene has CDR1 MDHEN and CDR2 SYDVKM. As DNA, the CDR3 is TGTGCCAGCACGAGGGCAGGATCGACTGGAAACACCATATATTTT. Translation: CASTRAGSTGNTIYF. The whole variable domain, remainder taken from reference TRBV28 and TRBJ1-3, is DVKVTQSSRYLVKRTGEKVFLECVQDMDHENMFWYRQDPGLGLRLIYFSYDVKMKEKGDIPEGYSVSREKKERFSLILESASTNQTSMYLCASTRAGSTGNTIYFGEGSWLTVV.

A single count supports this clone. The J gene is TRBJ2-4, the V gene TRBV7-8; 9 bases align to TRBD1. The CDR3 runs to 21 residues. Germline trimming cut 0 bases from V and 0 bases from J; bases unmatched to any gene: 15. CDR1 and CDR2 from the germline V gene are SGHVS and FQNEAQ. The CDR3 here is CASSLAMGTGGDLLAKNIQYF. The CDR3 DNA sequence: TGTGCCAGCAGCTTAGCGATGGGTACAGGGGGCGATTTGCTAGCCAAAAACATTCAGTACTTC.

The V gene is TRBV15, the J gene TRBJ2-3, with 10 bases lining up with TRBD2. V gave up 1 base and J gave up 1 base; unmatched junction bases: 8. The CDR3 is 18 amino acids. Germline V gives CDR1 LNHNV, CDR2 YYDKDF (reference sequence). Written as DNA, the CDR3 is TGTGCCACCAGCAGAGGAAAGTTTAGCGGGGGGCGCACAGATACGCAGTATTTT. Its protein is CATSRGKFSGGRTDTQYF.

The chain employs TRBV7-2 and TRBJ1-5; D is perhaps TRBD1 (6 bases). The germline V and J ends were trimmed by 5 bases and 2 bases, with 13 bases remaining between them. CDR3 length equals 15 residues. In germline, CDR1 is SGHTA, CDR2 FQGNSA. The CDR3 bases are TGTGCCAGCAGCCCCGGGGGGGGCGGCAATCAGCCCCAGCATTTT. Translating it yields CASSPGGGGNQPQHF.